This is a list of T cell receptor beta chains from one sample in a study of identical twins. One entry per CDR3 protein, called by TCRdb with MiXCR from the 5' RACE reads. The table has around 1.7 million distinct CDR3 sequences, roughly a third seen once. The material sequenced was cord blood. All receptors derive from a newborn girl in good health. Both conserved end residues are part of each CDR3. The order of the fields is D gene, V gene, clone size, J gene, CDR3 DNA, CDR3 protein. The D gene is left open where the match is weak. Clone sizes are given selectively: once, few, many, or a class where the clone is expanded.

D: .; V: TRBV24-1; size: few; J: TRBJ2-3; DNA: TGTGCCACCAGTGATTTAGTGGGCACAGATACGCAGTATTTT; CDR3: CATSDLVGTDTQYF
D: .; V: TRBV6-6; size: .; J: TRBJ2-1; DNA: TGTGCCAGCAGTTTTCAGCAGCGACAGTACAATGAGCAGTTCTTC; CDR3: CASSFQQRQYNEQFF
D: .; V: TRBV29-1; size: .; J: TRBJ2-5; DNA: TGCAGCGACAAAGGTGTTGGCCAAGAGACCCAGTACTTC; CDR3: CSDKGVGQETQYF
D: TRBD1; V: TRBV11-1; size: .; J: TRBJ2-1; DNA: TGTGCCAGCAGCCGGGACAGGTATGCATGGAATGAGCAGTTCTTC; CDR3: CASSRDRYAWNEQFF
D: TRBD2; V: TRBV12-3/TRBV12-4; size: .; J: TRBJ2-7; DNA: TGTGCCAGCAGTGGAGCGGGAGGAGAGCAGTACTTC; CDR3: CASSGAGGEQYF
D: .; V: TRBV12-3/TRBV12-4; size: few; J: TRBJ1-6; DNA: TGTGCCAGCAGACCACAGGGTGCTTCACCCCTCCACTTT; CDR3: CASRPQGASPLHF
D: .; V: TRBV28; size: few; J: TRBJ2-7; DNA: TGTGCCAGCACTCAAACGGGACGGTGGTACGAGCAGTACTTC; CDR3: CASTQTGRWYEQYF
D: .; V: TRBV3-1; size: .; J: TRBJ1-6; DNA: TGTGCCAGCAGACGGACGGCTAATTCACCCCTCCACTTT; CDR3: CASRRTANSPLHF
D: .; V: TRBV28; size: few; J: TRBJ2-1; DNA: TGTGCCAGCGACCCGGGACCCTACAATGAGCAGTTCTTC; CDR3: CASDPGPYNEQFF
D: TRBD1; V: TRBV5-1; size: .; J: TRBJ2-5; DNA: TGCGCCAGCACCGGACAGGGCTTCAATGAGCAGTACTTC; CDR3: CASTGQGFNEQYF
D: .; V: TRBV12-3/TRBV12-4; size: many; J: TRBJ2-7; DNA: TGTGCCAGCAGTTTATCGGGGCGCGAGCAGTACTTC; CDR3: CASSLSGREQYF
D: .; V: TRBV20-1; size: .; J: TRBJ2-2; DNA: TGCAGTGCTAGAGATCGGTATCCGAACACCGGGGAGCTGTTTTTT; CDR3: CSARDRYPNTGELFF
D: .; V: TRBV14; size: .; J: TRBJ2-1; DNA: TGTGCCAGCAGCCAAGGGACAGTCTACAATGAGCAGTTCTTC; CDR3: CASSQGTVYNEQFF
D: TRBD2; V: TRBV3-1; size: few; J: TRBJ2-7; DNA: TGTGCCAGCAGCCAAAGTCTAGCGGCCTACGAGCAGTACTTC; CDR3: CASSQSLAAYEQYF
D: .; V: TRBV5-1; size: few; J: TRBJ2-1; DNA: TGCGCCAGCAGCTTGGATCAGGTTTACAATGAGCAGTTCTTC; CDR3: CASSLDQVYNEQFF
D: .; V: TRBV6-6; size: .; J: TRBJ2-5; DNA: TGTGCCAGCACCACGACGACAGTTGGAGAGACCCAGTACTTC; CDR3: CASTTTTVGETQYF
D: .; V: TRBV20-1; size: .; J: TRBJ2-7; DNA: TGCAGTGCTAGCCCTCGGCCAGCCTACGAGCAGTACTTC; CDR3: CSASPRPAYEQYF
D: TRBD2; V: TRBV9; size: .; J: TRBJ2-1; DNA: TGTGCCAGCAGCGTGAGGGGACTAGCGGGGGAGGGGGCTTACAATGAGCAGTTCTTC; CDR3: CASSVRGLAGEGAYNEQFF
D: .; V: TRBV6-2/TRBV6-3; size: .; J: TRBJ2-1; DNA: TGTGCCAGCAGAAAAGGGAGAGGGGTTTCAGATGAGCAGTTCTTC; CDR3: CASRKGRGVSDEQFF
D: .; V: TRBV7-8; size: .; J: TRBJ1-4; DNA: TGTGCCAGCAGCTTTTGGGGGAATGGGCCTGGTGAAAAACTGTTTTTT; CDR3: CASSFWGNGPGEKLFF
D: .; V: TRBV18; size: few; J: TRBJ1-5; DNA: TGTGCCAGCTCACCACCGGCAGGGAAGCCCCAGCATTTT; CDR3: CASSPPAGKPQHF
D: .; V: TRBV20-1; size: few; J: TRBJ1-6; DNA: TGCAGTGCTAGCATCGGGTCACCCCTCCACTTT; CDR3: CSASIGSPLHF
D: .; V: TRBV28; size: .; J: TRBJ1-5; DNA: TGTGCCAGCAGTACGTCAAGGGATCAGCCCCAGCATTTT; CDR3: CASSTSRDQPQHF
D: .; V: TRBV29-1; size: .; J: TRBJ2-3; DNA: TGCAGCGTTGGGGTAAATACGCAGTATTTT; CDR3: CSVGVNTQYF
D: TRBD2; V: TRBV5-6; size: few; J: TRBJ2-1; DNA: TGTGCCAGCAGCGGATTGACTAGCGGGGGGGCCTACAATGAGCAGTTCTTC; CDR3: CASSGLTSGGAYNEQFF
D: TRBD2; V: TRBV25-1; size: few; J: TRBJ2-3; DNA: TGTGCCAGCAGTGAACCCAGAGCTAGCGGGATCCCCGGCAGGGGCACAGATACGCAGTATTTT; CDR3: CASSEPRASGIPGRGTDTQYF
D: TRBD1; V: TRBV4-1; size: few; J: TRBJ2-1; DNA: TGCGCCAGCAGCCATCTCGACAGGGGGCGAAGCAATGAGCAGTTCTTC; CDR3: CASSHLDRGRSNEQFF
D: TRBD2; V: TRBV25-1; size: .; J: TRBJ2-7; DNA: TGTGCCAGCAGTGAATCCGGGACTAAATACGAGCAGTACTTC; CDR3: CASSESGTKYEQYF
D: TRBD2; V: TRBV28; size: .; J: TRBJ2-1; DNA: TGTGCCAGCAGTGTTAGCGGGCCCTACGAGCAGTTCTTC; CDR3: CASSVSGPYEQFF
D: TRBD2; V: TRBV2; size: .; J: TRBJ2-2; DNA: TGTGCCAGCAGTGAAGAGGGACTAGCGATAACCGGGGAGCTGTTTTTT; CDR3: CASSEEGLAITGELFF
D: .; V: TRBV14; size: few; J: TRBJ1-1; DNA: TGTGCCAGCAGCCAAGATTGGGGACGCCTGGGGACTGAAGCTTTCTTT; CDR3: CASSQDWGRLGTEAFF
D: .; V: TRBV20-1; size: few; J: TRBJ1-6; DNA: TGCAGTGCCTCTGTAGAAGAACCTAATTCACCCCTCCACTTT; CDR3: CSASVEEPNSPLHF
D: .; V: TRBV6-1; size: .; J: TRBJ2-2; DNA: TGTGCCCTCAGAGGTTGGCAGGGCACCGGGGAGCTGTTTTTT; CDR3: CALRGWQGTGELFF
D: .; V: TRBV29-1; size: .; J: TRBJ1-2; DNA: TGCAGCATCTGGGTGGGTCTCTATGGCTACACCTTC; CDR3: CSIWVGLYGYTF
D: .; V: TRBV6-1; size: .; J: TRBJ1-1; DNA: TGTGCCAGCAGTGAAAGGAAGGGGATTATGAACACTGAAGCTTTCTTT; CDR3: CASSERKGIMNTEAFF
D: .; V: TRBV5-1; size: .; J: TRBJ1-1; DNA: TGCGCCAGCAGCCCGGGTTGGGAAGGGCGGACTGAAGCTTTCTTT; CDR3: CASSPGWEGRTEAFF
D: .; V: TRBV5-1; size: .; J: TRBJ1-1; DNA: TGCGCCAGCAGCTCGGGAATCGGGAACACTGAAGCTTTCTTT; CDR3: CASSSGIGNTEAFF
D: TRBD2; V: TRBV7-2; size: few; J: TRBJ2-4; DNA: TGTGCCAGCAGCTCGGGATTAGCGGGCGTAGCCAAAAACATTCAGTACTTC; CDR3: CASSSGLAGVAKNIQYF
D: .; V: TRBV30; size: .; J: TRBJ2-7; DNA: TGTGCCTGCAGAGGGTTTTTCTACGAGCAGTACTTC; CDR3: CACRGFFYEQYF
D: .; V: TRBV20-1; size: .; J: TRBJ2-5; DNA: TGCAGTGCTAGAATAGGCAGCTCCCAAGAGACCCAGTACTTC; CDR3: CSARIGSSQETQYF
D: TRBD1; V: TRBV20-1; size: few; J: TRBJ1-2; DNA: TGCAGTGCTAGTCCGCGACAGGGTCCTGGCTACACCTTC; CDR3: CSASPRQGPGYTF
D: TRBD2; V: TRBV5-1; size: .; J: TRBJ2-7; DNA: TGCGCCAGCAGCTCCGGCGGGAGCCCCTACAATGAGCAGTACTTC; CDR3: CASSSGGSPYNEQYF
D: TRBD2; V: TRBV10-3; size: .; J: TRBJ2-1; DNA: TGTGCCATCCGTGGGACTAGCGGGAGGAATGAGCAGTTCTTC; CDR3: CAIRGTSGRNEQFF
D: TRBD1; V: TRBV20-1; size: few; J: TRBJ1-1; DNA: TGCAGTGCTAGAGATCCCTTCGGGACAGGGGAGAACACTGAAGCTTTCTTT; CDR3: CSARDPFGTGENTEAFF
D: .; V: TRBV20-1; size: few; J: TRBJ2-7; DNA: TGCAGTGCTACAGCGTCTCGCTACGAGCAGTACTTC; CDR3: CSATASRYEQYF
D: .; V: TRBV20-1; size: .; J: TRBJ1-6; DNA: TGCAGTGCCAATCTACAGGGAGGAGGACCCCTCCACTTT; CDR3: CSANLQGGGPLHF
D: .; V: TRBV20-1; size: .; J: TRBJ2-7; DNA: TGCAGTGCTAGAGCTAGGAGGGGCTATCCAGCCTACGAGCAGTACTTC; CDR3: CSARARRGYPAYEQYF
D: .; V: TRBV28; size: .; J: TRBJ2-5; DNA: TGTGCCAACAGCGATCAAGAGACCCAGTACTTC; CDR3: CANSDQETQYF
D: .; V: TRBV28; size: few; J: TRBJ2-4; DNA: TGTGCCAGCAGTTTAGGACGGAACTACGGGCAGTACTTC; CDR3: CASSLGRNYGQYF
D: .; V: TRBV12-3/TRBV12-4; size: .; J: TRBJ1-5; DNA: TGTGCCAGCAGCACCAGCGATCGTAGCAATCAGCCCCAGCATTTT; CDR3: CASSTSDRSNQPQHF
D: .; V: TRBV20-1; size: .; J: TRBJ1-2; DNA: TGCAGTGCTATTGAGGGGGACTATGGCTACACCTTC; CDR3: CSAIEGDYGYTF
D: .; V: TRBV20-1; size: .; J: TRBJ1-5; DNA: TGCAGTGCTAGAGAACGAGGGGAGCATCAGCCCCAGCATTTT; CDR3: CSARERGEHQPQHF
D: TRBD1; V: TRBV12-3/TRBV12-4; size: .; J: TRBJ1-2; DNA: TGTGCCAGCAGTTTAGCGACAGGGACCGGACGCTACACCTTC; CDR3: CASSLATGTGRYTF
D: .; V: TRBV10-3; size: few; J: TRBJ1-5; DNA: TGTGCCTCCCGACAGGCTAATAGCAATCAGCCCCAGCATTTT; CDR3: CASRQANSNQPQHF